This T cell receptor beta chain is drawn from a study of metastatic and nonmetastatic thyroid tumors. Findings and caveats of the study: For both blood and tumor, malignant thyroid tumors reportedly showed significantly higher TCR beta diversity than benign nodules did.

Every patient was untreated before thyroid surgery. A note on this clone: Its antigen is currently unknown.

TCRdb re-called the PCR reads through MiXCR. The top ten hold approximately 18% of the sample, which has approximately 8,000 clones, roughly a quarter seen once. The TCR comes from a female donor with papillary thyroid cancer or a benign thyroid nodule (not recorded which). Some clones in this sample may be carry-over from other donors' samples. Sequencing input: adjacent normal tissue.

The CDR3 reads CAWSEGGTGAAYSNQPQHF. CDR3 coding DNA: TGTGCCTGGAGTGAGGGCGGGACAGGGGCCGCTTATAGCAATCAGCCCCAGCATTTT. The V call is TRBV30, the J call TRBJ1-5, with TRBD1 matching 10 bases. V gave up 1 base and J gave up 0 bases; unmatched junction bases: 12. This CDR3 region has 19 residues. Germline CDR1 GTSNPN, CDR2 SVGIG (reference sequence).